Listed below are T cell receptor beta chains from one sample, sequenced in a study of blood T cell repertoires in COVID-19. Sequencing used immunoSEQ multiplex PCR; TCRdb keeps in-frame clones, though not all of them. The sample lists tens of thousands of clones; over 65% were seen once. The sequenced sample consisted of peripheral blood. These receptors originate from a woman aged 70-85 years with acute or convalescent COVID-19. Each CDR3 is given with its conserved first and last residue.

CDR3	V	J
CSVASLEVETQYF	TRBV29-1	TRBJ2-5
CASIPGHQSGELFF	TRBV3-1/TRBV3-2	TRBJ2-2
CAISESLWGASGRREQFF	TRBV10-3	TRBJ2-1
CASSGQGWDQETQYF	TRBV5-4	TRBJ2-5
CASSSSEDTDTQYF	TRBV28	TRBJ2-3
CASTLASGGYEQYF	TRBV28	TRBJ2-7
CASSGITREAFF	TRBV10-3	TRBJ1-1
CASSVGQSSYNEQFF	TRBV9	TRBJ2-1
CASSSPGTIQETQYF	TRBV5-1	TRBJ2-5
CASSGQETSYEQYF	TRBV6-2/TRBV6-3	TRBJ2-7
CASSRPGVANYGYTF	TRBV18	TRBJ1-2
CASKQGESNQPQHF	TRBV6-6	TRBJ1-5
CASSSARRGRYNEQFF	TRBV19	TRBJ2-1
CASPLGQVLSNYGYTF	TRBV6-6	TRBJ1-2
CASSQLGAGGGENEAFF	TRBV3-1/TRBV3-2	TRBJ1-1
CASSQGAGRYEQYF	TRBV3-1/TRBV3-2	TRBJ2-7
CSLWTGITDTQYF	TRBV29-1	TRBJ2-3
CASSPSLAGGTEAFF	TRBV10-1	TRBJ1-1
CASSQDPTGAIGYTF	TRBV4-1	TRBJ1-2
CASGLTSGIYNEQFF	TRBV12-5	TRBJ2-1
CASSRVAAEAFF	TRBV3-1/TRBV3-2	TRBJ1-1
CASSEYSWNTEAFF	TRBV6-1	TRBJ1-1
CASSRPTGDSYTQYF	TRBV5-4	TRBJ2-3
CASSPLLAGSFNEQFF	TRBV3-1/TRBV3-2	TRBJ2-1
CASSLDRTSGSQYF	TRBV7-9	TRBJ2-5
CSVEEGGHEQFF	TRBV29-1	TRBJ2-1
CASSIPREKLFF	TRBV19	TRBJ1-4
CASRAQGTGTSPLHF	TRBV2	TRBJ1-6
CASSWGRHEQFF	TRBV2	TRBJ2-1
CASSPQYNEQFF	TRBV7-2	TRBJ2-1
CASTFAGWNGYTF	TRBV12-3/TRBV12-4	TRBJ1-2
CASSQATSKETQYF	TRBV3-1/TRBV3-2	TRBJ2-5
CASSRGQNYGYTF	TRBV11-1	TRBJ1-2
CASSLVVRDQETQYF	TRBV7-8	TRBJ2-5
CASGGQGKNTEAFF	TRBV5-4	TRBJ1-1
CASGGTGNTIQYF	TRBV2	TRBJ2-4
CASSLTFRTSGDAYEQYF	TRBV5-1	TRBJ2-7
CASSLQIMGTGGTGELFF	TRBV7-6	TRBJ2-2
CASSYGAGGANEQFF	TRBV6-5	TRBJ2-1
CASSFLAGGHNEQFF	TRBV11-1	TRBJ2-1
CASSLDRPVLNSPLHF	TRBV5-1	TRBJ1-6
CASSGGQGGYQPQHF	TRBV2	TRBJ1-5
CASSPPQGSADTQYF	TRBV18	TRBJ2-3
CASKGLAGGQETQYF	TRBV19	TRBJ2-5
CASSQEGGLATEAFF	TRBV3-1/TRBV3-2	TRBJ1-1
CASSFVAGQGNTGELFF	TRBV7-9	TRBJ2-2
CASSLVGGSEQFF	TRBV7-2	TRBJ2-1
CASSLNFRGDEKLFF	TRBV5-8	TRBJ1-4
CASRYEGQGENSPLHF	TRBV27	TRBJ1-6
CASSQDLAGGNEQFF	TRBV4-3	TRBJ2-1
CASSLVGGYEQYF	TRBV13	TRBJ2-7
CSALSREQFF	TRBV20-1	TRBJ2-1
CASSVGRVPYNEQFF	TRBV9	TRBJ2-1